This TCR beta chain was found in a study of blood T cells in healthy people across ages. General observations from the study: Higher diversity and more naive CD4+ cells were features of long-lived donors, compared to aged donors.

Each donor was a healthy Caucasian individual from Russia, aged about 6 to 95. A minimum of 7 million PBMCs was isolated per sample. A word on this clonotype: Its matching antigen is unknown.

Germline V gives CDR1 SGHRS, CDR2 YFSETQ. J gave up 5 bases and V 4 bases, and 11 bases lay outside the gene matches. The CDR3 covers 15 residues. A second PCR, run for roughly 7 to 11 cycles, used a sample-barcoded 5' primer plus a J-beta primer mix. Each cDNA molecule was tagged by a template-switch adaptor with 12 random nucleotides. TCRdb re-called the 5' RACE reads with MiXCR, one entry per CDR3 protein. This table holds over 1.5 million distinct CDR3 sequences, about 50% found once. The sequencing input was blood. This clonotype originated in a woman aged 40-49 years in good health. V and J are TRBV5-1 and TRBJ2-5; the match to TRBD2 covers 7 bases. As DNA, the CDR3 is TGCGCCAGCAGCCCAAGGACTAGAATCGAGGAGACCCAGTACTTC. Its translation: CASSPRTRIEETQYF.